A selection of T cell receptor beta chains follows, all from one sample in a study of a mutant IDH1 vaccine in newly diagnosed glioma. Sequenced by immunoSEQ multiplex PCR; TCRdb stores in-frame clones only, minus some. Of about 33,000 clones in the sample, approximately 87% are singletons; the top ten hold around 2.5%. What these receptors recognize is not known. This material consisted of PBMCs, taken from a glioma patient whose treatment included an IDH1 peptide vaccine. The source of these receptors is a middle-aged man with glioma. The CDR3 runs from the conserved cysteine through the conserved F or W. The D gene is left open where the match is weak. Size is omitted from some rows. Given values are once, few, many or a class for expanded clones.

J gene: TRBJ1-2; V gene: TRBV6-1; D gene: -; clone size: once; CDR3 DNA: TGTGCCAGCGCCCCCAGGAGGGACTATGGCTACACCTTC; CDR3 protein: CASAPRRDYGYTF
J gene: TRBJ1-2; V gene: TRBV19; D gene: TRBD1; clone size: -; CDR3 DNA: TGTGCCAGTAGTACTCCGACAGGGGGGCATGGCTACACCTTC; CDR3 protein: CASSTPTGGHGYTF
J gene: TRBJ1-3; V gene: TRBV2; D gene: -; clone size: -; CDR3 DNA: TGTGCCAGCAGTGAAAGGGGAAACACCATATATTTT; CDR3 protein: CASSERGNTIYF
J gene: TRBJ2-1; V gene: TRBV19; D gene: -; clone size: -; CDR3 DNA: TGTGCCAGTAGTATCATGGGGACCGAGACCGGATCCTACAATGAGCAGTTCTTC; CDR3 protein: CASSIMGTETGSYNEQFF
J gene: TRBJ1-1; V gene: TRBV6-5; D gene: -; clone size: -; CDR3 DNA: TGTGCCAGCAGAGGGGGCACTGAAGCTTTCTTT; CDR3 protein: CASRGGTEAFF
J gene: TRBJ2-3; V gene: TRBV6-4; D gene: TRBD2; clone size: once; CDR3 DNA: TGTGCCAGCAGTGACGTGGCTAGCGGGGGCACAGATACGCAGTATTTT; CDR3 protein: CASSDVASGGTDTQYF
J gene: TRBJ1-2; V gene: TRBV5-4; D gene: TRBD1; clone size: -; CDR3 DNA: TGTGCCAGCAGCGGGACAGGGGTTATTCGTGGCTACACCTTC; CDR3 protein: CASSGTGVIRGYTF
J gene: TRBJ1-1; V gene: TRBV13; D gene: -; clone size: -; CDR3 DNA: TGTGCCAGCAGCCCGTGGACGTCCATGAACACTGAAGCTTTCTTT; CDR3 protein: CASSPWTSMNTEAFF
J gene: TRBJ2-5; V gene: TRBV7-9; D gene: -; clone size: -; CDR3 DNA: TGTGCCAGCAGCTTAGTGGGAGGGGGCGTACAAGAGACCCAGTACTTC; CDR3 protein: CASSLVGGGVQETQYF
J gene: TRBJ2-5; V gene: TRBV5-4; D gene: -; clone size: once; CDR3 DNA: TGTGCCAGCAGCTTTGGTGGTCGGGGTATGGAGACCCAGTACTTC; CDR3 protein: CASSFGGRGMETQYF
J gene: TRBJ1-6; V gene: TRBV6-6; D gene: -; clone size: -; CDR3 DNA: TGTGCCAGCAGTCCCCAGGCAGGGAATTCACCCCTCCACTTT; CDR3 protein: CASSPQAGNSPLHF
J gene: TRBJ1-1; V gene: TRBV2; D gene: -; clone size: -; CDR3 DNA: TGTGCCAGCAGTCGGTTATCTGAAGCTTTCTTT; CDR3 protein: CASSRLSEAFF
J gene: TRBJ2-7; V gene: TRBV5-6; D gene: -; clone size: -; CDR3 DNA: TGTGCCAGCAGCTGGGATCCACGGACCTACGAGCAGTACTTC; CDR3 protein: CASSWDPRTYEQYF
J gene: TRBJ1-4; V gene: TRBV27; D gene: -; clone size: -; CDR3 DNA: TGTGCCAGCAGTCCCCGGGGAACGGGTAATGAAAAACTGTTTTTT; CDR3 protein: CASSPRGTGNEKLFF
J gene: TRBJ2-3; V gene: TRBV7-9; D gene: TRBD2; clone size: -; CDR3 DNA: TGTGCCAGCAGCTTGGCTAGCGGGGCTGGAGATACGCAGTATTTT; CDR3 protein: CASSLASGAGDTQYF
J gene: TRBJ1-1; V gene: TRBV27; D gene: -; clone size: once; CDR3 DNA: TGTGCCAGCAGGCCCAGGGGACCCTCGGGCAACACTGAAGCTTTCTTT; CDR3 protein: CASRPRGPSGNTEAFF
J gene: TRBJ2-1; V gene: TRBV6-5; D gene: -; clone size: -; CDR3 DNA: TGTGCCAGCAGTTACTTAGGTTACTACAATGAGCAGTTCTTC; CDR3 protein: CASSYLGYYNEQFF
J gene: TRBJ2-5; V gene: TRBV5-1; D gene: TRBD1; clone size: -; CDR3 DNA: TGCGCCAGCAGCATAACAGGGGGCGAAGAGACCCAGTACTTC; CDR3 protein: CASSITGGEETQYF
J gene: TRBJ1-5; V gene: TRBV6-1; D gene: -; clone size: once; CDR3 DNA: TGTGCCAGCAGTTCCCGACGGGATAATCAGCCCCAGCATTTT; CDR3 protein: CASSSRRDNQPQHF
J gene: TRBJ1-2; V gene: TRBV28; D gene: -; clone size: -; CDR3 DNA: TGTGCCAGCAGTTTAGGCGGACAAACTTATGGCTACACCTTC; CDR3 protein: CASSLGGQTYGYTF
J gene: TRBJ1-6; V gene: TRBV30; D gene: TRBD1; clone size: -; CDR3 DNA: TGTGCCTGGGGACGGGACAGAAATAATTCACCCCTCCACTTT; CDR3 protein: CAWGRDRNNSPLHF
J gene: TRBJ2-2; V gene: TRBV6-4; D gene: -; clone size: -; CDR3 DNA: TGTGCCAGCAGTGACAATGCTAACGGGGAGCTGTTTTTT; CDR3 protein: CASSDNANGELFF
J gene: TRBJ2-7; V gene: TRBV7-2; D gene: TRBD1; clone size: -; CDR3 DNA: TGTGCCAGCAGCCTCGACAGGGGTAGAACCTACGAGCAGTACTTC; CDR3 protein: CASSLDRGRTYEQYF
J gene: TRBJ1-4; V gene: TRBV5-1; D gene: TRBD1; clone size: -; CDR3 DNA: TGCGCCAGCAGCTTACAGGGGCTGTTAGATGAAAAACTGTTTTTT; CDR3 protein: CASSLQGLLDEKLFF
J gene: TRBJ1-1; V gene: TRBV4-3; D gene: -; clone size: -; CDR3 DNA: TGCGCCAGCAGCCAAATGAGGACGGTGAACACTGAAGCTTTCTTT; CDR3 protein: CASSQMRTVNTEAFF
J gene: TRBJ1-4; V gene: TRBV27; D gene: -; clone size: -; CDR3 DNA: TGTGCCAGCAGTTTTTCGGGGTTTGAAAAACTGTTTTTT; CDR3 protein: CASSFSGFEKLFF
J gene: TRBJ1-6; V gene: TRBV21-1; D gene: -; clone size: -; CDR3 DNA: TGTGCCAGCACCCCCTGCGAACAGGGCGGTCCCCTCCACTTT; CDR3 protein: CASTPCEQGGPLHF
J gene: TRBJ2-1; V gene: TRBV18; D gene: -; clone size: -; CDR3 DNA: TGTGCCAGCTCACCGCCATTTGTCTGGGGGGAAGACAGGACGTTCTTC; CDR3 protein: CASSPPFVWGEDRTFF
J gene: TRBJ2-4; V gene: TRBV7-9; D gene: -; clone size: -; CDR3 DNA: TGTGCCAGCAGCTTAGCGGGGGGCTCAAACATTCAGTACTTC; CDR3 protein: CASSLAGGSNIQYF
J gene: TRBJ2-1; V gene: TRBV12-5; D gene: -; clone size: -; CDR3 DNA: TGTGCTAGTGGTTTGACAGGTTTAAGCTACAATGAGCAGTTCTTC; CDR3 protein: CASGLTGLSYNEQFF
J gene: TRBJ2-4; V gene: TRBV29-1; D gene: TRBD1; clone size: -; CDR3 DNA: TGCAGCGTCGCCGCTGGCCGGACAGGGGCAGCTTCCGGAGCCAAAAACATTCAGTACTTC; CDR3 protein: CSVAAGRTGAASGAKNIQYF
J gene: TRBJ1-1; V gene: TRBV18; D gene: TRBD1; clone size: -; CDR3 DNA: TGTGCCAGCTCATCGACAGGGGTTGGGGAAGCTTTCTTT; CDR3 protein: CASSSTGVGEAFF
J gene: TRBJ1-2; V gene: TRBV19; D gene: -; clone size: -; CDR3 DNA: TGTGCCAGTAGTGCGAACTCAGCCAACTATGGCTACACCTTC; CDR3 protein: CASSANSANYGYTF
J gene: TRBJ1-6; V gene: TRBV13; D gene: -; clone size: -; CDR3 DNA: TGTGCCAGCGGAGCCCGGGGGAATTCACCCCTCCACTTT; CDR3 protein: CASGARGNSPLHF
J gene: TRBJ2-2; V gene: TRBV2; D gene: -; clone size: -; CDR3 DNA: TGTGCCAGCAGTATAACGAACAAGGAGGTGCTGTTTTTT; CDR3 protein: CASSITNKEVLFF
J gene: TRBJ1-3; V gene: TRBV5-1; D gene: -; clone size: -; CDR3 DNA: TGCGCCAGCAGCGTAACCCCCTCAGGAAGCTCTGGAAACACCATATATTTT; CDR3 protein: CASSVTPSGSSGNTIYF
J gene: TRBJ2-5; V gene: TRBV4-1; D gene: TRBD2; clone size: -; CDR3 DNA: TGCGCCAGCAGCCAAGTCCCTAGCGGGGGCCGGGGGGAGACCCAGTACTTC; CDR3 protein: CASSQVPSGGRGETQYF
J gene: TRBJ2-2; V gene: TRBV28; D gene: TRBD1; clone size: -; CDR3 DNA: TGTGCCAGCAGTCCTGGACAGGGGGTGAGCACCGGGGAGCTGTTTTTT; CDR3 protein: CASSPGQGVSTGELFF
J gene: TRBJ2-3; V gene: TRBV2; D gene: -; clone size: -; CDR3 DNA: TGTGCCAGCACGAGGACGGAGTTTACAGATACGCAGTATTTT; CDR3 protein: CASTRTEFTDTQYF
J gene: TRBJ2-3; V gene: TRBV9; D gene: TRBD2; clone size: -; CDR3 DNA: TGTGCCAGCAGCGTAGGTGGGAGGGCCGTAGATACGCAGTATTTT; CDR3 protein: CASSVGGRAVDTQYF
J gene: TRBJ2-7; V gene: TRBV25-1; D gene: -; clone size: -; CDR3 DNA: TGTGCCAGCAGTGAAGTCTCTAGAGCCGGGGAGCAGTACTTC; CDR3 protein: CASSEVSRAGEQYF
J gene: TRBJ2-7; V gene: TRBV7-2; D gene: TRBD1; clone size: -; CDR3 DNA: TGTGCCAGCAGCGCTATGGGGACAGGGGCGGCCTACGAGCAGTACTTC; CDR3 protein: CASSAMGTGAAYEQYF
J gene: TRBJ1-5; V gene: TRBV13; D gene: TRBD1; clone size: -; CDR3 DNA: TGTGCCAGCAGCTTGACCGGGACAGGGAATCAGCCCCAGCATTTT; CDR3 protein: CASSLTGTGNQPQHF
J gene: TRBJ2-1; V gene: TRBV7-2; D gene: -; clone size: -; CDR3 DNA: TGTGCCAGCAGCCGTTCGCTAGCAGCAAGCTCCTACAATGAGCAGTTCTTC; CDR3 protein: CASSRSLAASSYNEQFF
J gene: TRBJ2-3; V gene: TRBV11-2; D gene: TRBD1; clone size: once; CDR3 DNA: TGTGCCAGCAGCTCACCCCCACAGGGGTCGGGCACAGATACGCAGTATTTT; CDR3 protein: CASSSPPQGSGTDTQYF
J gene: TRBJ2-1; V gene: TRBV30; D gene: -; clone size: -; CDR3 DNA: TGTGCCTGGAGTTTGGGGTTCGACAATGAGCAGTTCTTC; CDR3 protein: CAWSLGFDNEQFF
J gene: TRBJ1-6; V gene: TRBV5-4; D gene: -; clone size: -; CDR3 DNA: TGTGCCAGCAGCTTGGACAGGGCGAGTAATTCACCCCTCCACTTT; CDR3 protein: CASSLDRASNSPLHF
J gene: TRBJ2-2; V gene: TRBV6-5; D gene: -; clone size: -; CDR3 DNA: TGTGCCAGCAGACTGGGGGGCAACACCGGGGAGCTGTTTTTT; CDR3 protein: CASRLGGNTGELFF
J gene: TRBJ1-1; V gene: TRBV7-3; D gene: -; clone size: once; CDR3 DNA: TGTGCCAGCAGCTTATTTGGGCGGACTGAAGCTTTCTTT; CDR3 protein: CASSLFGRTEAFF
J gene: TRBJ2-5; V gene: TRBV4-1; D gene: -; clone size: -; CDR3 DNA: TGCGCCAGCAGCCCGCCGACCGGGACCCCCGCGGAGACCCAGTACTTC; CDR3 protein: CASSPPTGTPAETQYF
J gene: TRBJ2-2; V gene: TRBV6-4; D gene: -; clone size: -; CDR3 DNA: TGTGCCAGCAGTGTCAGTCCAACCGGGGAGCTGTTTTTT; CDR3 protein: CASSVSPTGELFF
J gene: TRBJ2-2; V gene: TRBV18; D gene: TRBD1; clone size: -; CDR3 DNA: TGTGCCAGCTCACCAGGCGACAGGGCCGGGGAGCTGTTTTTT; CDR3 protein: CASSPGDRAGELFF
J gene: TRBJ2-4; V gene: TRBV4-1; D gene: -; clone size: -; CDR3 DNA: TGCGCCAGCAGCCAAGATTTGGGAAACATTCAGTACTTC; CDR3 protein: CASSQDLGNIQYF
J gene: TRBJ2-3; V gene: TRBV20-1; D gene: -; clone size: -; CDR3 DNA: TGCAGTGCTGCAGGCACAGATACGCAGTATTTT; CDR3 protein: CSAAGTDTQYF